The 5 T cell receptor beta chains below come from one sample, sequenced in a study of T cell responses to AZD1222 COVID-19 vaccine. The method was immunoSEQ multiplex PCR; TCRdb's version includes in-frame clones alone and lacks a portion of them. The sample lists roughly 150,000 clones, around nine tenths occurring once. The source was peripheral blood, collected on day 0 of AZD1222 vaccination. The receptors shown here come from an adult in good health.

The chain recombines TRBV3-1 (or the pseudogene TRBV3-2) with TRBJ1-3; TRBD1 is a possible D gene (5 bases). Trimming removed 3 bases from V and 0 bases from J, with 12 bases in between. Germline loops: CDR1 LGHDT, CDR2 YNNKEL (reference sequence). The CDR3 consists of 16 residues. CDR3 sequence: CASSQTAGLSGNTIYF. The CDR3 DNA reads TGTGCCAGCAGCCAGACGGCAGGGCTCTCTGGAAACACCATATATTTT.

The rearrangement links TRBV13 to TRBJ2-7; D is possibly TRBD1 or TRBD2 (5 bases each). CDR1 and CDR2 (germline): PRHDT, FYEKMQ (reference sequence). The V end lost 4 bases, the J end lost 0 bases, and 13 bases lay between the germline ends. This CDR3 region has 15 residues. CDR3 in amino acids: CASSSLRDPSYEQYF. In DNA, the CDR3 is TGTGCCAGCAGCTCCCTCCGGGACCCCTCCTACGAGCAGTACTTC.

In this sample, this clone turned up a few times. The rearrangement joins TRBV7-9 to TRBJ1-3; D is uncertain. Trimming took 4 bases from V and 2 from J, leaving 9 bases between them. There are 14 residues in the CDR3. Germline CDR1 reads SEHNR; CDR2 reads FQNEAQ (reference sequence). In DNA form, the CDR3 reads TGTGCCAGCAGCTGGGAGGTGGCTGGAAACACCATATATTTT. Translating it yields CASSWEVAGNTIYF.

The V and J genes are TRBV7-9 and TRBJ1-1; 7 nucleotides align to TRBD1. Per the germline V gene, CDR1 is SEHNR and CDR2 is FQNEAQ (reference sequence). V trimming: 3 bases; J trimming: 0 bases; junction bases outside the gene matches: 4. The CDR3 length is 15 residues. This CDR3 reads CASSFTGTVNTEAFF. The CDR3, as DNA: TGTGCCAGCAGCTTTACCGGGACAGTGAACACTGAAGCTTTCTTT.

The J gene is TRBJ1-2, the V gene TRBV29-1; D unresolved. V was trimmed by 2 bases and J by 5 bases, leaving 18 bases between them. Germline CDR1 reads SQVTM; CDR2 reads ANQGSEA. The CDR3 runs 15 residues. This chain's CDR3 is CSVERVVGPAYGYTF. The CDR3 DNA reads TGCAGCGTTGAACGTGTGGTGGGCCCTGCTTATGGCTACACCTTC. Variable domain in full (rest from reference TRBV29-1 and TRBJ1-2): SAVISQKPSRDICQRGTSLTIQCQVDSQVTMMFWYRQQPGQSLTLIATANQGSEATYESGFVIDKFPISRPNLTFSTLTVSNMSPEDSSIYLCSVERVVGPAYGYTFGSGTRLTVV.